The clone carrying this T cell receptor beta chain was counted many times. Per the germline V gene, CDR1 is SGHTA and CDR2 is FQGNSA. This CDR3 has 15 amino acids. With V trimmed by 3 bases and J by 5 bases, 6 bases remained unmatched. The use of a sample-barcoded 5' primer and a J-beta primer mix characterized a second PCR of about 7 to 12 cycles. Each of the cDNA molecules was tagged by a template-switch adaptor with 12 random nucleotides. MiXCR, run by TCRdb on the 5' RACE reads, gives a single entry per CDR3 protein. The profile shows over 600,000 distinct CDR3 sequences, approximately 40% of them singletons. This sample was taken from a study of blood T cells in healthy people across ages.

Sequencing input: blood. This receptor was identified in a man at least 80 years old in good health. The rearrangement links TRBV7-2 to TRBJ2-5; 10 bases map to TRBD1. CDR3 nucleotide sequence: TGTGCCAGCAGCTTCACCGGGACAGGGGAGGAGACCCAGTACTTC. Translation gives CASSFTGTGEETQYF.